A single T cell receptor beta chain is shown here with its context. Its antigen remains unidentified. From germline, CDR1 is LGHNA and CDR2 YSLEER. CDR3 length: 16 residues. V lost 0 bases and J lost 1; bases outside the gene matches: 5. Donors consisted of healthy bone marrow donors. PCR primers comprised 60 Vbeta and 13 Jbeta primers. Profiling relied on immunoSEQ multiplex PCR, and the TCRdb table lists in-frame clones only, not all of them. The repertoire holds under 150,000 clones, with approximately 84% as singletons. The sample is drawn from a study of cytomegalovirus exposure and HLA in healthy donors. General study findings and limits: Later analysis identified a missense DCLRE1C variant that was linked to TCR beta V- and J-gene trimming. In a later analysis, about 17,000 TCR beta sequences were associated with HLA alleles at 0.05 false discovery rate.

The sequencing sample was made of PBMCs. This clonotype was sampled from a boy aged 2 to 10 in good health and CMV-seronegative. The rearrangement joins TRBV4-3 to TRBJ2-7, with 8 bases fitting TRBD2. The CDR3 DNA sequence: TGCGCCAGCAGCCAAGAACGAGGCGGGGGGTCCTACGAGCAGTACTTC. It encodes CASSQERGGGSYEQYF.